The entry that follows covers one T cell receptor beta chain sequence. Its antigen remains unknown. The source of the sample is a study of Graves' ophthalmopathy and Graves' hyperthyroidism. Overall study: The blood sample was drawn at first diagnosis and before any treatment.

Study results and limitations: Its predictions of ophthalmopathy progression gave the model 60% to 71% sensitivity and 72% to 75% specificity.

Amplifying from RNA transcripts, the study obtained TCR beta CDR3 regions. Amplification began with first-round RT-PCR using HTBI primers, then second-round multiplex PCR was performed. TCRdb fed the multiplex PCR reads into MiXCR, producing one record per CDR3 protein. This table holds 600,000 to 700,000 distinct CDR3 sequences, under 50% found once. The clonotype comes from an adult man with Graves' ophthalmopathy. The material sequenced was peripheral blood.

CDR3 DNA: TGTGCCAGTGGGCCGCTGGGTGGAGATACGCAGTACTTC. Translated: CASGPLGGDTQYF. The rearrangement uses TRBV19 and TRBJ2-5; D call uncertain. The CDR3 extends over 13 amino acids. Germline assignment: CDR1 LNHDA and CDR2 SQIVND (reference sequence). V was pared by 8 bases and J by 11 bases, with 21 bases between.